These 18 T cell receptor beta chains were sequenced from one sample in a study of cytomegalovirus exposure and HLA in healthy donors. Vbeta (60) and Jbeta (13) primers were used in the PCR. Assay used: immunoSEQ multiplex PCR; TCRdb lists only in-frame clones, some missing. The repertoire holds more than 130,000 clones, with 80% as singletons. Sequenced input: PBMCs. The origin of the receptors is a young man in good health and CMV-seronegative.

V is TRBV18 and J is TRBJ1-4, with D perhaps matching TRBD1 (5 bases). Trimming took off 3 bases at V and 3 bases at J, with 17 bases between the two ends. CDR1 and CDR2 (germline): KGHSH, LQKENI. This CDR3 has 17 amino acids. In nucleotides, the CDR3 is TGTGCCAGCTCACCCACCTTACAGGTTGGGGCTAATGAAAAACTGTTTTTT. Translation: CASSPTLQVGANEKLFF. Using reference TRBV18 and TRBJ1-4 for the parts outside the CDR3, the full variable domain is NAGVMQNPRHLVRRRGQEARLRCSPMKGHSHVYWYRQLPEEGLKFMVYLQKENIIDESGMPKERFSAEFPKEGPSILRIQQVVRGDSAAYFCASSPTLQVGANEKLFFGSGTQLSVL.

V and J are TRBV18 and TRBJ1-6; 9 bases match TRBD1. Germline CDR1 reads KGHSH; CDR2 reads LQKENI. The ends lost 1 base at V and 7 bases at J; junction bases unmatched: 8. This CDR3 contains 17 residues. Written as DNA, the CDR3 is TGTGCCAGCTCACCACACCCCCAGGGACAGGGAAATTCACCCCTCCACTTT. Residues: CASSPHPQGQGNSPLHF. Using reference TRBV18 and TRBJ1-6 for the parts outside the CDR3, the full variable domain is NAGVMQNPRHLVRRRGQEARLRCSPMKGHSHVYWYRQLPEEGLKFMVYLQKENIIDESGMPKERFSAEFPKEGPSILRIQQVVRGDSAAYFCASSPHPQGQGNSPLHFGNGTRLTVT.

This clone turned up a few times. The rearrangement uses TRBV7-9 and TRBJ2-7, with D tentatively TRBD1 (6 bases). Between the trimmed V and J ends, which lost 5 bases and 0 bases, there was a span of 8 bases. Germline-derived CDR1 and CDR2 are SEHNR and FQNEAQ (reference sequence). This CDR3 contains 13 residues. The CDR3 is CASSMDSSYEQYF. In DNA, the CDR3 is TGTGCCAGCAGCATGGACAGCTCCTACGAGCAGTACTTC.

V gene TRBV7-9 combines with J gene TRBJ1-1, with no clear D. Germline V CDR1 and CDR2: SEHNR, FQNEAQ (reference sequence). V was clipped by 3 bases and J by 4 bases, with 9 bases between them. There are 13 residues in the CDR3. CDR3 in DNA: TGTGCCAGCAGCTTCCGGGGAGGCACTGAAGCTTTCTTT. Translating it yields CASSFRGGTEAFF.

This sequence joins TRBV4-1 and TRBJ1-6; 8 bases line up with TRBD1. Looked up from germline, CDR1 is MGHRA and CDR2 is YSYEKL. The trim removed 3 bases at V and 6 bases at J, leaving 7 bases unmatched. The CDR3 extends over 16 amino acids. The chain's CDR3 is CASSHILQGVNSPLHF. Here the CDR3 DNA reads TGCGCCAGCAGCCATATATTACAGGGGGTTAATTCACCCCTCCACTTT.

The CDR3, as DNA: TGTGCCAGCAGTCGACAGGGACGGGTAGAGACCCAGTACTTC. Its translation: CASSRQGRVETQYF. The chain combines TRBV2 with TRBJ2-5, with 7 bases lining up with TRBD1. V was pared by 5 bases and J by 4 bases, with 7 bases of the junction left unmatched. The CDR3 length is 14 residues. Germline-derived CDR1 and CDR2 are SNHLY and FYNNEI.

The chain employs TRBV27 and TRBJ2-7; TRBD2 aligns across 10 bases. The germline V gene has CDR1 MNHEY and CDR2 SMNVEV (reference sequence). The junction had 7 bases not matched to a gene; V was cut back by 5 bases and J by 3 bases. The CDR3 has 15 amino acids. CDR3 DNA: TGTGCCAGCAGTCCGCAGCGGGAGGGAGGCTACGAGCAGTACTTC. Translation gives CASSPQREGGYEQYF.

The V gene is TRBV18, the J gene TRBJ2-5, with D unclear. CDR3 length equals 12 residues. V was trimmed by 0 bases and J by 6 bases, leaving 5 bases between them. Germline V gene data show CDR1 as KGHSH and CDR2 as LQKENI. The DNA for the CDR3 is TGTGCCAGCTCACCACCCCAGAAGACCCAGTACTTC. The encoded protein is CASSPPQKTQYF.

This chain connects TRBV9 to TRBJ2-1; TRBD2 might be the D (6 bases). Germline V lookup: CDR1 SGDLS, CDR2 YYNGEE. V lost 2 bases to trimming and J lost 8 bases, with 14 bases between them. This CDR3 contains 14 residues. The CDR3 region has the DNA TGTGCCAGCAGCGTTCTAGCCACGGGGGATGAGCAGTTCTTC. It yields the protein CASSVLATGDEQFF.

V and J are TRBV7-9 and TRBJ2-1, with 8 nucleotides matching TRBD1. Per germline, CDR1 SEHNR and CDR2 FQNEAQ (reference sequence). Losses at the gene ends were 3 bases for V and 9 bases for J; bases not matched to a gene: 10. The CDR3 extends over 15 amino acids. This CDR3 reads CASSLDRVFLIEQFF. The DNA of the CDR3 is TGTGCCAGCAGCTTGGACAGGGTGTTCTTAATTGAGCAGTTCTTC.

Details on this clone: This same CDR3 is encoded by further DNA sequences in the sample. The chain links TRBV28 to TRBJ1-3, with D possibly being TRBD1 (6 bases). This CDR3 has 15 residues. The ends were cut back, 2 bases at V and 0 bases at J, with 8 bases in the middle. Germline CDR1 MDHEN, CDR2 SYDVKM. DNA for the CDR3: TGTGCCAGCAGTTTAATAGGGGGCTCTGGAAACACCATATATTTT. This codes for CASSLIGGSGNTIYF.

This clone occurred a few times. The V and J genes are TRBV5-6 and TRBJ2-6; no firm D call. The CDR3 extends over 14 amino acids. Trimming left V 4 bases short and J 2 bases short, with 7 bases between. Germline-derived CDR1 and CDR2 are SGHDT and YYEEEE. The CDR3 region is CASSITTGANVLTF. CDR3 sequence (DNA): TGTGCCAGCAGCATCACAACTGGGGCCAACGTCCTGACTTTC.

The chain couples TRBV29-1 to TRBJ1-1; D unresolved. Per the germline V gene, CDR1 is SQVTM and CDR2 is ANQGSEA. The CDR3 length is 15 residues. V lost 1 base and J 4 bases, leaving 16 bases between the germline ends. The CDR3 protein is CSVEGTATSGTEAFF. The DNA for the CDR3 is TGCAGCGTTGAAGGGACTGCTACCTCGGGCACTGAAGCTTTCTTT.

This clone was detected a few times. V and J are TRBV4-1 and TRBJ1-5, with D tentatively TRBD1 (5 bases). The germline gives CDR1 MGHRA, CDR2 YSYEKL. The CDR3 sequence is 17 residues long. V lost 4 bases and J 2 bases, leaving 18 bases between the germline ends. CDR3 loop: CASSPSVVQGGNQPQHF. As DNA, the CDR3 is TGCGCCAGCAGCCCCTCCGTGGTGCAGGGCGGCAATCAGCCCCAGCATTTT.

The gene calls are TRBV27 and TRBJ1-6; D might be TRBD1 (5 bases). This CDR3 is built from 17 residues. V gave up 0 bases and J gave up 10 bases, with 19 bases separating them. Germline-derived CDR1 and CDR2 are MNHEY and SMNVEV (reference sequence). The CDR3 nucleotides read TGTGCCAGCAGTTTATCGGCGGTGGGCAGGCCAGGGTCACCCCTCCACTTT. This encodes CASSLSAVGRPGSPLHF.

The genes are TRBV18 and TRBJ2-7; the match to TRBD1 covers 7 bases. This CDR3 comprises 14 residues. V lost 5 bases to trimming and J lost 2 bases; unmatched junction nucleotides: 6. Per germline, CDR1 KGHSH and CDR2 LQKENI. The chain's CDR3 is CASSVRDSPYEQYF. In DNA form, the CDR3 reads TGTGCCAGCTCAGTCCGGGACAGCCCCTACGAGCAGTACTTC.

V and J are TRBV29-1 and TRBJ2-7; 8 bases match TRBD2. This CDR3 spans 12 amino acids. Germline V gene sequence: CDR1 SQVTM, CDR2 ANQGSEA. Unmatched junction bases numbered 7, after V lost 5 bases and J lost 7 bases. CDR3 sequence: CSVREGLSEQYF. The CDR3 coding sequence is TGCAGCGTTCGGGAGGGCTTGAGTGAGCAGTACTTC.

This chain joins TRBV27 and TRBJ1-5; 7 nucleotides align to TRBD1. CDR1 and CDR2 from the germline V gene are MNHEY and SMNVEV (reference sequence). V shed 0 bases, J shed 6 bases, and the junction held 5 bases outside the gene matches. CDR3 size: 15 residues. The CDR3 bases are TGTGCCAGCAGTTTATCAGGGGGCGCCTTTCAGCCCCAGCATTTT. Encoded protein: CASSLSGGAFQPQHF.